This TCR beta chain was recovered during a study of cytomegalovirus exposure and HLA in healthy donors. Study-level results: Associated with cytomegalovirus, according to the listing, were 164 TCR beta chains. One variant, a missense change in DCLRE1C, was linked in a later analysis to TCR beta V- and J-gene trimming.

The germline CDR1 and CDR2 sequences are LNHNV and YYDKDF (reference sequence). This CDR3 spans 13 amino acids. Trimming stripped 2 bases from V and 6 bases from J, with 10 bases between. A word on this clone: Its antigen is undetermined.

The PCR was carried out with 60 Vbeta primers and 13 Jbeta primers. Assay used: immunoSEQ multiplex PCR; TCRdb lists only in-frame clones, some missing. The sample contains 100,000 to 150,000 clones, approximately 69% of which appear only once. The chain joins TRBV15 to TRBJ1-1; D remains unclear. Input material: PBMCs. This receptor was taken from a woman in her 50s in good health and CMV-seropositive. The DNA of the CDR3 is TGTGCCACCAGCAGATCCCCCCAGGCTGAAGCTTTCTTT. Translated, it gives CATSRSPQAEAFF.